The 15 T cell receptor beta chains below come from one sample, sequenced in a study of T cells in Graves' hyperthyroidism and ophthalmopathy (dated by TCRdb to between 2018 and 2020). Libraries were prepared through multiplex PCR. Reads for this sample came from an Illumina HiSeq 2000. TCR beta CDR3 regions were amplified from RNA transcripts. For the first round of RT-PCR on the TCR CDR3, the HTBI primer set was used together with the Qiagen OneStep RT-PCR kit. TCRdb reanalyzed the raw reads on its own, using fastp at Q25 for trimming and MiXCR for clone calling, and kept in-frame beta chains. Under each unique CDR3 protein, matching rows form one entry showing the most common genes and DNA. The sample table holds more than 500,000 distinct CDR3 sequences, of which roughly 14% were seen once. Clones ranked in the top ten supply 4.3% of the sample. The material sequenced was blood. These receptors were taken from a woman in her thirties or forties with Graves' ophthalmopathy.

Ten or more counts support this clonotype. V and J are TRBV4-1 and TRBJ1-2; maybe TRBD1 (5 bases). The CDR3 totals 15 residues. CDR1 is MGHRA and CDR2 is YSYEKL in the germline V gene. V dropped 2 bases and J dropped 4 bases, with 14 bases sitting between them. DNA of the CDR3: TGCGCCAGCAGCCAACTCCATAGGGACGGCTATGGCTACACCTTC. As protein: CASSQLHRDGYGYTF.

This chain uses TRBV7-9 with TRBJ2-4; the match to TRBD2 covers 8 bases. V gave up 5 bases and J gave up 0 bases; unmatched junction bases: 6. CDR1 SEHNR and CDR2 FQNEAQ come from the germline V gene (reference sequence). This CDR3 contains 16 residues. The CDR3: CASSTLAALAKNIQYF. The CDR3 DNA follows: TGTGCCAGCAGCACACTAGCGGCGCTAGCCAAAAACATTCAGTACTTC.

This clonotype has at least ten counts. V usage is TRBV7-2 and J usage is TRBJ2-2; D is perhaps TRBD2 (6 bases). The CDR3 loop spans 16 amino acids. Trimming removed 4 bases from V and 2 bases from J, with 14 bases in between. Germline V gene sequence: CDR1 SGHTA, CDR2 FQGNSA. As DNA, the CDR3 is TGTGCCAGCAGCTCGAAGGGACTGTTCAACACCGGGGAGCTGTTTTTT. It translates to CASSSKGLFNTGELFF.

This clonotype was picked up many times. This chain joins TRBV6-1 and TRBJ1-1; D is undetermined. Per germline, CDR1 MNHNS and CDR2 SASEGT. This CDR3 is built from 17 residues. V gave up 4 bases and J gave up 0 bases, with 18 bases separating them. CDR3 coding DNA: TGTGCCAGCAGTGCGAGGAGGGCCCTAAACATGAACACTGAAGCTTTCTTT. Translating it yields CASSARRALNMNTEAFF.

To note about this clonotype: A read error may explain this, as a much larger clone is one base away. V is TRBV6-5 and J is TRBJ2-7, with a weak D call TRBD1 (7 bases). The CDR3 length is 17 residues. Germline assignment: CDR1 MNHEY and CDR2 SVGAGI. CDR3 amino acids: CASSYAGQPFSSYERYF. The DNA of the CDR3 is TGTGCCAGCAGTTATGCGGGACAGCCTTTTAGCTCCTACGAGCGGTACTTC.

The sample holds a few counts of this clonotype. The gene calls are TRBV4-2 and TRBJ2-2, with 9 bases fitting TRBD2. CDR1 and CDR2 (germline): LGHNA, YNFKEQ. The junction had 5 bases not matched to a gene; V was cut back by 7 bases and J by 2 bases. The CDR3 sequence is 15 residues long. CDR3 DNA: TGTGCCAGCATGGGGCTAGCGGGAAACACCGGGGAGCTGTTTTTT. Encoded protein: CASMGLAGNTGELFF.

The CDR3 is CASSLGTGRDRGGLQYF. In nucleotides, the CDR3 is TGTGCCAGCAGCTTAGGTACTGGCCGGGACAGGGGCGGGCTTCAGTACTTC. The V call is TRBV7-6, the J call TRBJ2-4, with 10 bases identical to TRBD1. Germline assignment: CDR1 SGHVS and CDR2 FNYEAQ. CDR3 length: 17 residues. V dropped 1 base and J dropped 11; count of bases not matched to a gene: 14.

V is TRBV20-1 and J is TRBJ1-1, with D possibly matching TRBD1 (6 bases). V was shortened by 6 bases and J by 3 bases, with 14 bases between the two germline ends. In germline, CDR1 is DFQATT, CDR2 SNEGSKA (reference sequence). The CDR3 is made up of 13 amino acids. The CDR3 DNA follows: TGCAGTGCCTGGGAGGAGGGGGACACTGAAGCTTTCTTT. Translating it yields CSAWEEGDTEAFF.

There are many counts of this clonotype. The chain has TRBV28 and TRBJ2-7; no definite D call. The CDR3 is 10 residues long. Germline values: CDR1 MDHEN, CDR2 SYDVKM. CDR3 region: CASLGREQYF. DNA for the CDR3: TGTGCGAGTCTGGGCCGCGAGCAGTACTTC.

This clonotype was observed a few times. This chain links TRBV7-6 with TRBJ2-2; possible D gene TRBD2, 6 bases. The CDR3 totals 15 residues. The V gene lost 2 bases and the J gene lost 3 bases, with 10 bases spanning the gap. Looked up from germline, CDR1 is SGHVS and CDR2 is FNYEAQ. The CDR3 DNA reads TGTGCCAGCAGCTTACTTGGAGGGGACACCGGGGAGCTGTTTTTT. Protein sequence: CASSLLGGDTGELFF.

This sequence joins TRBV28 and TRBJ1-1; a possible D gene is TRBD1 (6 bases). Germline CDR1 and CDR2: MDHEN and SYDVKM. Between the trimmed V and J ends, which lost 5 bases and 10 bases, there was a span of 11 bases. The CDR3 is 11 residues long. The CDR3 region is CASSLTRGAFF. Here the CDR3 DNA reads TGTGCCAGCAGTCTAACCAGGGGAGCTTTCTTT.

This clonotype has a count of ten or more. This rearrangement joins TRBV10-3 to TRBJ2-5; 7 positions match TRBD1. The germline V gene has CDR1 ENHRY and CDR2 SYGVKD. The trim removed 5 bases at V and 1 base at J, leaving 1 base unmatched. The CDR3 consists of 13 residues. For the CDR3, the DNA is TGTGCCATCAGTTGGGACAGCCAAGAGACCCAGTACTTC. As protein: CAISWDSQETQYF.

This clonotype came up many times. V and J are TRBV27 and TRBJ1-1, with 7 bases that match TRBD1. Germline loops: CDR1 MNHEY, CDR2 SMNVEV (reference sequence). The J segment lost 3 bases and the V segment lost 2 bases, leaving 6 bases of the junction unmatched. The CDR3 loop spans 15 amino acids. The CDR3 DNA follows: TGTGCCAGCAGTTTAAGACCGGGACAGTACACTGAAGCTTTCTTT. Residues: CASSLRPGQYTEAFF.

The chain joins TRBV6-1 to TRBJ2-7; D is uncertain. The germline V and J ends were trimmed by 1 base and 12 bases, with 13 bases remaining between them. Germline V lookup: CDR1 MNHNS, CDR2 SASEGT. CDR3 length: 12 residues. CDR3 region: CASSEGTPQPYF. CDR3 DNA sequence: TGTGCCAGCAGTGAAGGTACTCCGCAGCCGTACTTC.

In its sample, this clonotype was seen a few times. The chain recombines TRBV6-2 or TRBV6-3 with TRBJ1-5; possible D gene TRBD1, 6 bases. Germline CDR1 is MNHEY and CDR2 is SVGEGT. Trimming left V 4 bases short and J 4 bases short, with 23 bases between. The CDR3 is made up of 18 amino acids. The CDR3 DNA reads as TGTGCCAGCAGTTTACTCGAGGGATGGGGGGGGCGGAATCAGCCCCAGCATTTT. Translation gives CASSLLEGWGGRNQPQHF.